The 11 T cell receptor beta chains presented below share a single source sample, sequenced in a study of shared clonotypes between healthy human individuals. Sequenced by immunoSEQ multiplex PCR; TCRdb stores in-frame clones only, minus some. The sample includes fewer than 500,000 clones, roughly 79% of them seen just once. The sample comprised PBMCs. The origin of the receptors is a woman between 40 and 50 years old in good health. Some clones in this sample may be carry-over from other donors' samples.

This sequence joins TRBV7-2 and TRBJ2-3, with no clear D. This CDR3 contains 15 residues. V was cut by 3 bases and J by 2 bases, with 12 bases left in between. The germline V gene has CDR1 SGHTA and CDR2 FQGNSA. CDR3 region: CASSFGPPPTDTQYF. The CDR3, as DNA: TGTGCCAGCAGCTTTGGCCCACCCCCCACAGATACGCAGTATTTT.

The rearrangement links TRBV2 to TRBJ2-3; 11 bases map to TRBD2. Germline V lookup: CDR1 SNHLY, CDR2 FYNNEI. CDR3 length equals 16 residues. The V gene end was trimmed by 7 bases and the J gene end by 3 bases; junction bases not matched to a gene: 9. CDR3 sequence (DNA): TGTGCCAGCACTCGACTAGCGGGGAGTTCTACAGATACGCAGTATTTT. It translates to CASTRLAGSSTDTQYF.

This chain uses TRBV10-2 with TRBJ2-1, with 10 nucleotides matching TRBD2. Germline V lookup: CDR1 WSHSY, CDR2 SAAADI. The CDR3 contains 15 residues. After removal of 6 bases from V and 0 bases from J, the junction contained 2 bases not matched to a gene. The CDR3 DNA sequence: TGCGCCAGCAGACTAGCGGGGAGCTCCTACAATGAGCAGTTCTTC. It encodes CASRLAGSSYNEQFF.

The chain is built from TRBV30 and TRBJ2-1, with 10 bases identical to TRBD2. V was pared by 5 bases and J by 0 bases, with 7 bases of the junction left unmatched. The CDR3 contains 16 residues. From germline, CDR1 is GTSNPN and CDR2 SVGIG (reference sequence). The CDR3 coding sequence is TGTGCCTGGGGTAGCGGGAGGACCCACTCCTACAATGAGCAGTTCTTC. Amino acid sequence: CAWGSGRTHSYNEQFF.

The chain combines TRBV4-2 with TRBJ1-4; 9 bases line up with TRBD1. CDR1 and CDR2 from the germline V gene are LGHNA and YNFKEQ. The ends lost 1 base at V and 7 bases at J; junction bases unmatched: 7. The CDR3 is 16 residues long. This chain's CDR3 is CASSQVQTGGFEKLFF. Here the CDR3 DNA reads TGTGCCAGCAGCCAAGTACAAACAGGGGGCTTTGAAAAACTGTTTTTT.

The rearrangement joins TRBV6-1 to TRBJ2-7; the match to TRBD2 covers 7 bases. After removal of 1 base from V and 5 bases from J, the junction contained 8 bases not matched to a gene. The length of the CDR3 is 15 residues. Germline assignment: CDR1 MNHNS and CDR2 SASEGT. CDR3 nucleotides: TGTGCCAGCAGTGAAGGGGAGCGGGAAGTCAACGAGCAGTACTTC. Amino acids: CASSEGEREVNEQYF.

This chain joins TRBV27 and TRBJ2-7; D gene unclear. The length of the CDR3 is 15 residues. Germline V CDR1 and CDR2: MNHEY, SMNVEV (reference sequence). The ends were cut back, 2 bases at V and 0 bases at J, with 11 bases in the middle. CDR3 in amino acids: CASSLGDPFSYEQYF. Written as DNA, the CDR3 is TGTGCCAGCAGTTTAGGAGACCCGTTCTCCTACGAGCAGTACTTC.

The J gene is TRBJ2-3, the V gene TRBV27; 12 bases match TRBD2. Germline lookup yields CDR1 MNHEY and CDR2 SMNVEV (reference sequence). The CDR3 has 13 amino acids. J gave up 12 bases and V 4 bases, and 5 bases lay outside the gene matches. The CDR3 loop reads CASSSKLAGGQYF. The CDR3 DNA follows: TGTGCCAGCAGTTCGAAACTAGCGGGAGGCCAGTATTTT.

The table lists this clone with a few counts. The same CDR3 arises from other DNA sequences in this sample as well. The J gene is TRBJ2-5, the V gene TRBV7-9; D is ambiguous. Germline CDR1 is SEHNR and CDR2 is FQNEAQ (reference sequence). Trimming stripped 2 bases from V and 1 base from J, with 11 bases between. The CDR3 is 15 amino acids. The CDR3 is CASSLRGGLQETQYF. CDR3 in DNA: TGTGCCAGCAGCTTAAGAGGTGGCCTCCAAGAGACCCAGTACTTC. The whole variable domain, filled in from reference TRBV7-9 and TRBJ2-5, reads DTGVSQNPRHKITKRGQNVTFRCDPISEHNRLYWYRQTLGQGPEFLTYFQNEAQLEKSRLLSDRFSAERPKGSFSTLEIQRTEQGDSAMYLCASSLRGGLQETQYFGPGTRLLVL.

The CDR3 loop reads CASSIWTGLTEQYF. As DNA, the CDR3 is TGTGCCAGCAGCATCTGGACAGGGTTGACCGAGCAGTACTTC. V is TRBV7-8 and J is TRBJ2-7; TRBD1 matches at 8 bases. CDR3 length: 14 amino acids. Trimming removed 5 bases from V and 6 bases from J; junction bases left unmatched: 9. From germline, CDR1 is SGHVS and CDR2 FQNEAQ.

The gene calls are TRBV4-2 and TRBJ1-1; TRBD1 might be the D (6 bases). The CDR3 spans 13 residues. V was clipped by 5 bases and J by 6 bases, with 13 bases between them. Germline values: CDR1 LGHNA, CDR2 YNFKEQ. The CDR3 loop reads CASSDQTGSEAFF. Written as DNA, the CDR3 is TGTGCCAGCAGCGACCAGACAGGATCTGAAGCTTTCTTT.